The rows below give T cell receptor beta chains drawn from one sample of a study of OX40 agonist ivuxolimab in advanced cancers. TCRdb keeps only in-frame clones here, not all; method: immunoSEQ multiplex PCR. The repertoire consists of some 45,000 clones, with around 89% occurring once and the leading ten covering 4.7%. Source: CD4+ or CD8+ T cells sorted from blood, taken in a trial of the OX40 agonist ivuxolimab. These receptors were taken from an adult with an advanced solid tumor such as melanoma, head and neck, liver or kidney cancer. Each CDR3 is given with its conserved first and last residue. The D gene is left open where the match is weak.

d_gene	v_gene	j_gene	CDR3aa	CDR3nt
.	TRBV5-8	TRBJ2-1	CASSPGGYPNEQFF	TGTGCCAGCAGCCCAGGCGGGTATCCCAATGAGCAGTTCTTC
.	TRBV28	TRBJ2-2	CASSFGTNTGELFF	TGTGCCAGCAGTTTTGGGACGAACACCGGGGAGCTGTTTTTT
.	TRBV19	TRBJ1-1	CASSIVLGGRGTEAFF	TGTGCCAGTAGTATAGTACTCGGGGGGCGCGGGACTGAAGCTTTCTTT
.	TRBV28	TRBJ1-4	CASYSEEATNEKLFF	TGTGCCAGCTATTCAGAGGAAGCAACTAATGAAAAACTGTTTTTT
.	TRBV10-3	TRBJ2-1	CAISEPLEGRQFF	TGTGCCATCAGTGAGCCCCTCGAGGGGAGACAGTTCTTC
TRBD2	TRBV27	TRBJ2-5	CASGLGGGRETQYF	TGTGCCAGCGGGCTGGGGGGGGGTCGAGAGACCCAGTACTTC
.	TRBV9	TRBJ2-6	CASSGEGANVLTF	TGTGCCAGCAGCGGGGAAGGGGCCAACGTCCTGACTTTC
.	TRBV27	TRBJ2-7	CASSSNFRTGEQYF	TGTGCCAGCAGTTCCAACTTCCGGACCGGCGAGCAGTACTTC
.	TRBV18	TRBJ1-1	CASSPIPTAMNTEAFF	TGTGCCAGCTCACCAATACCTACAGCGATGAACACTGAAGCTTTCTTT
TRBD1	TRBV30	TRBJ1-2	CAWSAGQGRGYTF	TGTGCCTGGAGCGCAGGACAGGGAAGGGGCTACACCTTC
TRBD2	TRBV18	TRBJ2-7	CASSRSGTSGSYEQYF	TGTGCCAGCTCGCGCTCCGGGACTAGCGGATCCTACGAGCAGTACTTC
.	TRBV7-3	TRBJ2-3	CASSLQGTDTQYF	TGTGCCAGCAGCTTACAGGGAACAGATACGCAGTATTTT
.	TRBV18	TRBJ1-1	CASSPQGGENTEAFF	TGTGCCAGCTCACCACAGGGGGGCGAGAACACTGAAGCTTTCTTT
.	TRBV9	TRBJ2-1	CASSSTGLSYNEQFF	TGTGCCAGCAGCTCCACGGGACTCTCCTACAATGAGCAGTTCTTC
.	TRBV2	TRBJ2-7	CASSPTRAAGWEQYF	TGTGCCAGCAGTCCTACTAGGGCCGCGGGCTGGGAGCAGTACTTC
.	TRBV7-9	TRBJ2-5	CASSLGAALGMETQYF	TGTGCCAGCAGCTTAGGAGCGGCGTTGGGGATGGAGACCCAGTACTTC
.	TRBV27	TRBJ2-7	CASSLNYDSSYEQYF	TGTGCCAGCAGTTTAAACTATGATAGTAGCTACGAGCAGTACTTC